The clone carrying this TCR beta chain was seen a handful of times. Measured with immunoSEQ multiplex PCR; TCRdb has only the in-frame clones, and not every one. Among about 20,000 clones listed, 75% to 90% were seen once. The data were obtained in a study of sequential checkpoint blockade in melanoma. Study at large: Randomization was 1:1 between first-line nivolumab→ipilimumab and ipilimumab→nivolumab.

Described treatment: randomized to nivolumab then ipilimumab (arm A) or the reverse (arm B). DNA-damaging chemotherapy had not been given to any patient beforehand. Germline loops: CDR1 SGHDT, CDR2 YYEEEE. V shed 4 bases and J 5 bases; nucleotides not matched to a gene: 19. The CDR3 consists of 18 residues. This TCR was sampled from a human donor with melanoma. The sample consisted of CD8+ T cells sorted from blood (inferred from file names), taken from a patient given nivolumab and ipilimumab in sequence. The V call is TRBV5-6, the J call TRBJ1-2; the match to TRBD1 covers 8 bases. CDR3 bases: TGTGCCAGCAGCCTAGGACAGGGCCTAAGTAGCCTTACATATGGCTACACCTTC. Translated: CASSLGQGLSSLTYGYTF.